This TCR beta chain is from a study of cytomegalovirus exposure and HLA in healthy donors. Germline-derived CDR1 and CDR2 are SGDLS and YYNGEE. The CDR3 runs 13 residues. J lost 8 bases, V lost 0 bases, and 1 base had no gene match. Data came from immunoSEQ multiplex PCR; TCRdb stores just in-frame clones and leaves some out. The sample gives around 90,000 clones, more than 70% of which show up once; roughly 12% is in the top ten. The clonotype was recovered from a young woman in good health and CMV-seropositive. The chain employs TRBV9 and TRBJ2-1; 8 bases line up with TRBD1. Sequences were obtained from PBMCs. CDR3 residues: CASSVETGDEQFF. In DNA form, the CDR3 reads TGTGCCAGCAGCGTAGAGACAGGGGATGAGCAGTTCTTC.